The text below deals with one TCR beta chain. Its antigen remains undetermined. The record has no base qualities; no much larger clone is one base away. The time point label on this specimen signifies: pre-sensitization, week 0. Per the publication, the treatment or condition label means: therapeutic diphenylcyclopropenone sensitization with weekly scalp DPC. At every patch-test visit, the blood draw took place before the patch test was put on. To be eligible, patients had to be aged 18 to 70, diagnosed with alopecia and judged suitable for DPC therapy, while pregnant patients were excluded. Total RNA was isolated from unfractionated whole blood collected in Tempus Blood RNA tubes. This sample is part of a study of human T cells and chemical hapten exposure (dated by TCRdb to the early 2020s). Background for the entire study: For sensitization, 2% DPC in acetone was applied to an approximately 2 cm by approximately 2 cm area of upper inner arm skin. The libraries were sequenced as a pool, and the TCR yield per sample differed mostly because of small variations in library volumes within the pool. Peripheral blood TCR repertoire changes were tracked in vivo in alopecia patients during primary and secondary sensitization to the hapten diphenylcyclopropenone (DPC). Blood samples were taken from patients before sensitization (week 0) and then at 2, 6 and about 24 weeks after DPC sensitization. Most of the patients in the cohort were female, and the cohort covered alopecia areata with under or over 50% scalp involvement, alopecia totalis and alopecia universalis. About 28 alopecia patients gave blood for TCR sequencing at one to four time points (pre-sensitization, 2, 6 and 24 weeks). Throughout the roughly 24-week study period, patients were also given weekly therapeutic DPC doses on the scalp. Patch tests used Finn chambers with 0.01% DPC on the upper back, scored after 6 days by International Contact Dermatitis Research Group standards.

General conclusions and limits of the study: Repeated subsampling changed both the strength of the expansion versus patch-test correlation and the threshold at which the correlation became significant. Expanded TCRs formed significantly more large CDR3 similarity clusters than pre-sensitization or healthy control sets, consistent with antigen-driven responses. The number of TCRs above 1 in 1000 frequency did not change with DPC sensitization; there was no evidence of global repertoire structure alterations. All patients had alopecia, a presumed autoimmune disease, so their immune response might differ from that of healthy individuals. The number of PT1 expanded TCRs positively correlated with patch test score, significant at thresholds 8, 16 and 32 but not 4.

Measured from the cysteine to the phenylalanine, the CDR3 is 14 residues long. CDR3 DNA only is kept here, 42 bases in frame from base 1. The method was RACE. The reads were generated on a NextSeq 500. During library preparation, unique molecular identifiers were attached to individual cDNA molecules so that TCRs could be counted quantitatively and reproducibly. Both TCR alpha and TCR beta chains were sequenced from each blood RNA sample. Per the source publication's procedure: A median of roughly 100,000 TCRs per sample was observed, with a range of roughly 23,224 to 700,000. The Decombinator software suite was used to annotate V, J and CDR3 in the TCR reads. For the PS versus PT1 abundance plots, all samples were subsampled to the same number of TCRs (28,000). TCRs were defined as expanded if absent before sensitization and observed at least eight times at the 2-week time point. TCRdb handled the public reads itself, with Q25 trimming in fastp and clone calling in MiXCR, and kept productive beta chains. Identical CDR3 protein sequences are pooled into one entry, listed with their most common genes and DNA. These V and J calls derive from TCRdb rather than the authors' analysis. In all, the sample holds about 260,000 distinct CDR3 sequences, and roughly 8.9% of those were seen once. The top ten clonotypes cover 2% to 3% of the sample.

The sequence was obtained from a woman in her thirties or forties with alopecia areata. Some clones in this sample may be carry-over from other donors' samples. The chain was built from TRBV21-1 and TRBJ1-5; the table's D call, TRBD1, has no DNA check behind it. TRBV21-1 represents a pseudogene. This material consisted of whole blood, taken in connection with sensitization to the hapten diphenylcyclopropenone (DPC). In nucleotides, the sequence is TGTGCCAGCAGCAACCCAGGGGGGTATGAGCCCCAGCATTTT. Translated, this is CASSNPGGYEPQHF.